The 31 T cell receptor beta chains given below trace back to one sample, sequenced in a study of cytomegalovirus exposure and HLA in healthy donors. This PCR relied on a set of 60 Vbeta primers and 13 Jbeta primers. Assay used: immunoSEQ multiplex PCR; TCRdb lists only in-frame clones, some missing. The table counts approximately 140,000 clones; approximately 2% lies in the top ten. Sequencing was performed on PBMCs. These receptors originate from a young woman in good health and CMV-seronegative.

The chain recombines TRBV5-1 with TRBJ2-1; 8 positions agree with TRBD2. The CDR3 has 16 residues. V lost 0 bases, J lost 9 bases, and 11 bases stayed unmatched. Germline lookup yields CDR1 SGHRS and CDR2 YFSETQ. This chain's CDR3 is CASSLVSSGRAGEQFF. The CDR3 coding sequence is TGCGCCAGCAGCTTGGTATCGTCCGGGAGGGCGGGTGAGCAGTTCTTC.

The rearrangement joins TRBV11-2 to TRBJ1-1, with 7 bases fitting TRBD1. CDR1 is SGHAT and CDR2 is FQNNGV in the germline V gene. CDR3 length: 14 residues. V was clipped by 4 bases and J by 6 bases; unmatched bases: 8. The CDR3 loop is CASSSQGEGAEAFF. The CDR3 DNA reads TGTGCCAGCAGCTCGCAGGGGGAAGGGGCTGAAGCTTTCTTT.

V gene TRBV5-1 combines with J gene TRBJ1-2; D call uncertain. Trimming took 2 bases from V and 3 from J, leaving 17 bases between them. Germline V gives CDR1 SGHRS, CDR2 YFSETQ. This CDR3 has 16 residues. CDR3 residues: CASSFIRPPEDYGYTF. CDR3 DNA sequence: TGCGCCAGCAGCTTTATTCGACCTCCAGAGGACTATGGCTACACCTTC.

The chain employs TRBV27 and TRBJ1-5; weak D call: TRBD1 (6 bases). Germline CDR1 reads MNHEY; CDR2 reads SMNVEV (reference sequence). V was trimmed by 6 bases and J by 10 bases, leaving 16 bases between them. CDR3 length: 13 amino acids. In DNA form, the CDR3 reads TGTGCCAGCAGCCAGACAGGCTCCGGACCCCAGCATTTT. It encodes CASSQTGSGPQHF.

This chain uses TRBV5-4 with TRBJ2-1; 9 bases agree with TRBD2. Losses at the gene ends were 7 bases for V and 9 bases for J; bases not matched to a gene: 17. The CDR3 totals 16 residues. Germline CDR1 reads SGHNT; CDR2 reads YYREEE (reference sequence). In nucleotides, the CDR3 is TGTGCCAGCCGCAGAGGGGGTAGCGGGAGCCTCGGTGAGCAGTTCTTC. It yields the protein CASRRGGSGSLGEQFF.

As DNA, the CDR3 is TGTGCCAGCTCACCACCCCTAGCGGGAGTGGGAGATACGCAGTATTTT. Residues: CASSPPLAGVGDTQYF. The V gene is TRBV18, the J gene TRBJ2-3, with 10 bases aligning to TRBD2. Trimming took 0 bases from V and 5 from J; bases not matched to a gene: 5. Germline loops: CDR1 KGHSH, CDR2 LQKENI. The CDR3 is 16 amino acids.

The CDR3: CASSRGQNYEQYF. As DNA, the CDR3 is TGTGCCAGCAGCCGAGGACAAAACTACGAGCAGTACTTC. This chain connects TRBV7-6 to TRBJ2-7, with D possibly matching TRBD1 (5 bases). The CDR3 covers 13 residues. V lost 5 bases, J lost 3 bases, and 11 bases lay in between. Germline lookup yields CDR1 SGHVS and CDR2 FNYEAQ.

The genes are TRBV5-6 and TRBJ2-7, with TRBD2 matching 7 bases. CDR3 size: 13 residues. The V gene's germline CDR1 is SGHDT and CDR2 YYEEEE. The V gene end was trimmed by 3 bases and the J gene end by 3 bases; junction bases not matched to a gene: 3. CDR3 sequence (DNA): TGTGCCAGCAGCTGGGGGGGGTACTACGAGCAGTACTTC. Translated, it gives CASSWGGYYEQYF. The full variable domain, completed using reference TRBV5-6 and TRBJ2-7, is DAGVTQSPTHLIKTRGQQVTLRCSPKSGHDTVSWYQQALGQGPQFIFQYYEEEERQRGNFPDRFSGHQFPNYSSELNVNALLLGDSALYLCASSWGGYYEQYFGPGTRLTVT.

V and J are TRBV19 and TRBJ2-3; maybe TRBD2 (6 bases). CDR1 is LNHDA, CDR2 SQIVND, per germline (reference sequence). This CDR3 region has 16 residues. V was pared by 6 bases and J by 1 base, with 17 bases between. As DNA, the CDR3 is TGTGCCAGTAGGAACGGGACTTCCCCACGCACAGATACGCAGTATTTT. It codes for CASRNGTSPRTDTQYF.

The rearrangement links TRBV7-3 to TRBJ2-3, with TRBD2 matching 12 bases. J was trimmed by 3 bases and V by 5 bases; bases with no gene match: 6. Germline CDR1 SGHTA, CDR2 FQGTGA. This CDR3 spans 16 amino acids. CDR3: CASSPLAGGYTDTQYF. The CDR3, as DNA: TGTGCCAGCAGCCCACTAGCGGGAGGTTATACAGATACGCAGTATTTT.

Worth noting for this clone: Other DNA sequences in this specimen translate into the identical CDR3. The CDR3 coding sequence is TGTGCCAGCAGCGTGGCCGGGATCCCATACAATGAGCAGTTCTTC. Its protein is CASSVAGIPYNEQFF. This chain connects TRBV6-4 to TRBJ2-1, with D possibly being TRBD2 (5 bases). The CDR3 is 15 residues long. Between the trimmed V and J ends, which lost 6 bases and 4 bases, there was a span of 16 bases. From germline, CDR1 is MRHNA and CDR2 SNTAGT.

The chain carries TRBV6-6 and TRBJ1-2; TRBD1 agrees at 9 bases. With 5 bases clipped from V and 13 bases from J, the junction kept 14 bases outside the gene matches. The CDR3 totals 14 residues. Germline CDR1 MNHNY, CDR2 SVGAGI (reference sequence). The CDR3 reads CASSPRRDRVIVTF. The CDR3 nucleotides are TGTGCCAGCAGTCCACGCCGGGACAGGGTAATCGTCACCTTC.

The chain employs TRBV19 and TRBJ2-5; a weak D match, TRBD1 (6 bases). CDR3 length equals 14 residues. The germline V and J ends were trimmed by 5 bases and 5 bases, with 15 bases remaining between them. Germline CDR1 reads LNHDA; CDR2 reads SQIVND (reference sequence). The CDR3 loop reads CASSVRGEEETQYF. CDR3 in DNA: TGTGCCAGTAGTGTCAGGGGAGAAGAGGAGACCCAGTACTTC.

The chain employs TRBV5-1 and TRBJ2-3; tentative D call: TRBD2 (6 bases). Trimming removed 0 bases from V and 1 base from J, with 15 bases in between. This CDR3 is built from 17 residues. Germline V gene sequence: CDR1 SGHRS, CDR2 YFSETQ. In nucleotides, the CDR3 is TGCGCCAGCAGCTTGGGTGCGGGAAATAGTGGCACAGATACGCAGTATTTT. The encoded protein is CASSLGAGNSGTDTQYF.

The chain employs TRBV15 and TRBJ2-7; D unclear. The germline gives CDR1 LNHNV, CDR2 YYDKDF (reference sequence). The germline V and J ends were trimmed by 1 base and 0 bases, with 13 bases remaining between them. The length of the CDR3 is 16 residues. The CDR3 here is CATSRGADTYSYEQYF. CDR3 coding DNA: TGTGCCACCAGCAGAGGGGCCGACACTTACTCCTACGAGCAGTACTTC.

V and J are TRBV18 and TRBJ1-1, with a weak D call TRBD1 (5 bases). CDR3 length: 12 residues. V lost 5 bases and J 11 bases, leaving 15 bases between the germline ends. Looked up from germline, CDR1 is KGHSH and CDR2 is LQKENI. The CDR3 DNA is TGTGCCAGCTCAACAAGGGACTCTGGGGCTTTCTTT. Translating gives CASSTRDSGAFF. Based on the CDR3 plus reference TRBV18 and TRBJ1-1, the full variable domain is NAGVMQNPRHLVRRRGQEARLRCSPMKGHSHVYWYRQLPEEGLKFMVYLQKENIIDESGMPKERFSAEFPKEGPSILRIQQVVRGDSAAYFCASSTRDSGAFFGQGTRLTVV.

The gene calls are TRBV2 and TRBJ1-4, with D possibly being TRBD1 (6 bases). Trimming pared 8 bases from V and 5 bases from J, leaving 9 bases between. There are 12 residues in the CDR3. Germline V lookup: CDR1 SNHLY, CDR2 FYNNEI. This CDR3 is CASAQGNEKLFF. The DNA for the CDR3 is TGTGCCAGCGCCCAGGGGAATGAAAAACTGTTTTTT.

This chain joins TRBV30 and TRBJ2-1; D remains unclear. The ends were cut back, 2 bases at V and 7 bases at J, with 6 bases in the middle. CDR1 is GTSNPN, CDR2 SVGIG, per germline (reference sequence). The CDR3 loop spans 11 amino acids. CDR3: CAWSLNNEQFF. The CDR3 coding sequence is TGTGCCTGGAGTTTAAATAATGAGCAGTTCTTC.

J is TRBJ1-1 and V is TRBV11-3, with TRBD1 matching over 7 bases. V lost 5 bases and J lost 4; bases outside the gene matches: 4. The CDR3 is 13 residues long. CDR1 and CDR2 from the germline V gene are SGHNT and YENEEA. The chain's CDR3 is CASSPRTGTEAFF. For the CDR3, the DNA is TGTGCCAGCAGCCCGCGGACAGGCACTGAAGCTTTCTTT.

Note on this clone: Its ends do not fully match the called genes, so a read error is possible. The sample holds other DNA sequences that translate to the same CDR3. This sequence joins TRBV13 and TRBJ1-1, with 9 bases lining up with TRBD1. CDR1 and CDR2 from the germline V gene are PRHDT and FYEKMQ (reference sequence). This CDR3 region has 16 residues. The CDR3 nucleotides are TGCGCCAGCAGCAGAAGGGACAGGGCGGTAAACACTGAAGCTTTCTTT. Its translation: CASSRRDRAVNTEAFF.

This chain links TRBV5-6 with TRBJ2-7, with D perhaps TRBD1 (6 bases). The V gene lost 3 bases and the J gene lost 4 bases, with 14 bases spanning the gap. Germline CDR1 and CDR2: SGHDT and YYEEEE. CDR3 length equals 14 residues. CDR3 DNA sequence: TGTGCCAGCAGCTCCGGGACACGAAGTTACGAGCAGTACTTC. This translates into CASSSGTRSYEQYF.

The V and J genes are TRBV2 and TRBJ1-1, with 7 bases matching TRBD1. Germline trimming cut 7 bases from V and 0 bases from J; bases unmatched to any gene: 11. From germline, CDR1 is SNHLY and CDR2 FYNNEI. This CDR3 has 16 amino acids. The DNA of the CDR3 is TGTGCCAGCATTGGACAGGTAATCAATTTGAACACTGAAGCTTTCTTT. It translates to CASIGQVINLNTEAFF.

For this clone: At one of its ends the junction is not consistent with the germline gene, which may arise from a read error. Other DNA sequences in the sample encode the same CDR3. The chain couples TRBV6-5 to TRBJ1-1; D is ambiguous. CDR1 is MNHEY and CDR2 is SVGAGI in the germline V gene. The CDR3 length is 11 residues. As DNA, the CDR3 is TGTGCCAGCAATCGAGGCACTGAAGCCTTCTTT. Its translation: CASNRGTEAFF.

This chain joins TRBV7-8 and TRBJ2-7, with D possibly matching TRBD2 (6 bases). V lost 5 bases to trimming and J lost 2 bases, with 16 bases between them. The CDR3 extends over 15 amino acids. Germline CDR1 is SGHVS and CDR2 is FQNEAQ. The DNA of the CDR3 is TGTGCCAGCAGCGAGTCACGCGGGGTTACCTACGAGCAGTACTTC. This translates into CASSESRGVTYEQYF. The entire variable domain, with the rest obtained from reference TRBV7-8 and TRBJ2-7, is as follows: GAGVSQSPRYKVAKRGQDVALRCDPISGHVSLFWYQQALGQGPEFLTYFQNEAQLDKSGLPSDRFFAERPEGSVSTLKIQRTQQEDSAVYLCASSESRGVTYEQYFGPGTRLTVT.

CDR3 sequence reads: CASSLSPASTGGGGYGYTF. In DNA, the CDR3 is TGTGCCAGCAGCTTATCCCCAGCCTCGACAGGGGGCGGTGGCTATGGCTACACCTTC. The chain recombines TRBV11-2 with TRBJ1-2; 10 positions match TRBD1. The germline gives CDR1 SGHAT, CDR2 FQNNGV. The V gene end was trimmed by 2 bases and the J gene end by 4 bases; junction bases not matched to a gene: 16. CDR3 length equals 19 residues.

The chain is built from TRBV11-2 and TRBJ1-1; 12 bases agree with TRBD1. After removal of 1 base from V and 11 bases from J, the junction contained 14 bases not matched to a gene. Germline lookup yields CDR1 SGHAT and CDR2 FQNNGV. The CDR3 is made up of 17 amino acids. The chain's CDR3 is CASSLVGTGGLRAGAFF. The CDR3 nucleotides read TGTGCCAGCAGCTTAGTTGGGACAGGGGGCCTCAGGGCTGGGGCTTTCTTT.

The CDR3 DNA is TGTGCCAGCAGCCGCATGGGGCGCGAGCAGTACTTC. Its translation: CASSRMGREQYF. V gene TRBV6-5 combines with J gene TRBJ2-7, with D possibly TRBD1 on 5 matching bases. The CDR3 runs to 12 residues. Germline assignment: CDR1 MNHEY and CDR2 SVGAGI. V dropped 6 bases and J dropped 6 bases, with 12 bases sitting between them.

The gene calls are TRBV25-1 and TRBJ2-6; 10 bases are a match to TRBD1. The CDR3 consists of 17 residues. V was clipped by 2 bases and J by 2 bases; unmatched bases: 3. The germline V gene has CDR1 MGHDK and CDR2 SYGVNS. This chain's CDR3 is CASSERDRGPGANVLTF. For the CDR3, the DNA is TGTGCCAGCAGTGAAAGGGACAGGGGTCCTGGGGCCAACGTCCTGACTTTC.

V usage is TRBV5-1 and J usage is TRBJ1-4, with D possibly matching TRBD1 (5 bases). The CDR3 covers 13 residues. With 4 bases removed from V and 8 bases from J, the gap between germline ends came to 12 bases. Germline V gene lookup returns CDR1 SGHRS and CDR2 YFSETQ. The CDR3: CASSLVQGEKLFF. Here the CDR3 DNA reads TGCGCCAGCAGCCTGGTCCAGGGCGAAAAACTGTTTTTT.

The rearrangement links TRBV19 to TRBJ2-5, with 9 nucleotides matching TRBD2. V shed 9 bases, J shed 2 bases, and the junction held 16 bases outside the gene matches. Germline V gene data show CDR1 as LNHDA and CDR2 as SQIVND (reference sequence). The CDR3 runs 17 residues. Here the CDR3 reads CASLGRVAGEGQETQYF. The CDR3 DNA is TGTGCCAGCCTCGGGAGGGTAGCGGGAGAAGGACAAGAGACCCAGTACTTC.

V and J are TRBV11-3 and TRBJ2-7, with D possibly TRBD2 on 6 matching bases. CDR3 length: 14 residues. V dropped 1 base and J dropped 2 bases, with 9 bases sitting between them. The germline V gene has CDR1 SGHNT and CDR2 YENEEA. CDR3: CASSLGTGAYEQYV. The CDR3 nucleotides are TGTGCCAGCAGCTTAGGGACGGGAGCCTACGAGCAGTACGTC.